This TCR beta chain was captured in a study of blood T cell repertoires in COVID-19. Study as a whole: Sources were T cells, B-cell-depleted T cells, or PBMCs; the material itself was cDNA or gDNA.

This clone appeared a few times. Trimming took 4 bases from V and 4 from J; bases not matched to a gene: 7. The CDR3 runs 15 residues. Germline-derived CDR1 and CDR2 are SGHRS and YFSETQ. Measured with immunoSEQ multiplex PCR; TCRdb has only the in-frame clones, and not every one. The table has about 150,000 clones, 86% seen once; the top ten hold more than 3.5%. The chain uses TRBV5-1 and TRBJ1-1, with TRBD1 matching 10 bases. The clonotype comes from a man aged 45-60 years who had recovered from COVID-19. The sequenced material came from PBMCs or T cells enriched from blood (not recorded which). The CDR3 is CASSTTGTGVTEAFF. The CDR3 DNA reads TGCGCCAGCAGCACTACCGGGACAGGGGTCACTGAAGCTTTCTTT.